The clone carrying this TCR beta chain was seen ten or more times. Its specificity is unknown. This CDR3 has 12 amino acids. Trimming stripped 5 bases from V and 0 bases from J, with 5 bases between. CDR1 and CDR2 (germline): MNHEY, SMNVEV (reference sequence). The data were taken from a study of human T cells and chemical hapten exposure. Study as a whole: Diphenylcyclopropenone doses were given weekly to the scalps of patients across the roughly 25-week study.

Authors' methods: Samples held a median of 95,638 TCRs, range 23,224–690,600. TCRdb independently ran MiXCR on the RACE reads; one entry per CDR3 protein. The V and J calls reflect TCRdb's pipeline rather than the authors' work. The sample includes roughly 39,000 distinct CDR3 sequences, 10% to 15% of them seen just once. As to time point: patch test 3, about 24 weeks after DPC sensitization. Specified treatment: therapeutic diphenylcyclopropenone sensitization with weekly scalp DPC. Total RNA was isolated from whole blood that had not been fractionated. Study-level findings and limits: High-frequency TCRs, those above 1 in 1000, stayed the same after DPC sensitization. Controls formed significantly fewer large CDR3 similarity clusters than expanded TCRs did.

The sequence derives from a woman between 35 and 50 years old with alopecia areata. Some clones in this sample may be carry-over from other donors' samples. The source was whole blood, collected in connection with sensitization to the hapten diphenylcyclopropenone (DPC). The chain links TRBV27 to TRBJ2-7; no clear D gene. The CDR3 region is CASSPNSYEQYF. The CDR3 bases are TGTGCCAGCAGTCCCAACTCCTACGAGCAGTACTTC.